This entry is about one TCR beta chain. This sample is drawn from a study of cytomegalovirus exposure and HLA in healthy donors. The V gene's germline CDR1 is MNHEY and CDR2 SMNVEV (reference sequence). Losses at the gene ends were 2 bases for V and 11 bases for J; bases not matched to a gene: 9. The CDR3 is 14 amino acids. The PCR employed 60 Vbeta primers together with 13 Jbeta primers. Clones were sequenced by immunoSEQ multiplex PCR, and TCRdb holds only the in-frame ones, with some missing. The sample carries 90,000 to 130,000 clones, about 79% recorded once. The chain joins TRBV27 to TRBJ1-5; the match to TRBD1 covers 7 bases. The receptor was isolated from a woman aged 18-29 years in good health and CMV-seropositive. Sequencing input: PBMCs. The CDR3 here is CASSLGGGGGAQHF. The CDR3 DNA reads as TGTGCCAGCAGTTTAGGAGGGGGCGGGGGGGCCCAGCATTTT.